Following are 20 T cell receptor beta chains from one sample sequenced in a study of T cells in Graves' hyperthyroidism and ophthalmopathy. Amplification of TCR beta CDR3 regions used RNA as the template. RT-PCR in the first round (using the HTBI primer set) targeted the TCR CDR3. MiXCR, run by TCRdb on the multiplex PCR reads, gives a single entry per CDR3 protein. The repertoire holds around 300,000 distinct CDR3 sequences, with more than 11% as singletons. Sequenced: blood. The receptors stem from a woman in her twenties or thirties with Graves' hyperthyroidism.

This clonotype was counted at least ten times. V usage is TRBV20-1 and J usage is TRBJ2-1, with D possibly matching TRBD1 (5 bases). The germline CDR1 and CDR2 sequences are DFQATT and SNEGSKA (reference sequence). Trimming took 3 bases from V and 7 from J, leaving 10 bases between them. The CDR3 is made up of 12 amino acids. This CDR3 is CSASFQGNEQFF. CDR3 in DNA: TGCAGTGCTAGCTTTCAGGGAAATGAGCAGTTCTTC.

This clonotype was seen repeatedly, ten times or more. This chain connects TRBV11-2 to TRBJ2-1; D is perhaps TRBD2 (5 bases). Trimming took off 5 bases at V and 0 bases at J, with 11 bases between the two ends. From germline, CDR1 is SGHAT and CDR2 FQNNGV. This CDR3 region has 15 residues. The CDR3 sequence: CASSAPGSSYNEQFF. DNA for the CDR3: TGTGCCAGCAGCGCCCCTGGGAGCTCCTACAATGAGCAGTTCTTC.

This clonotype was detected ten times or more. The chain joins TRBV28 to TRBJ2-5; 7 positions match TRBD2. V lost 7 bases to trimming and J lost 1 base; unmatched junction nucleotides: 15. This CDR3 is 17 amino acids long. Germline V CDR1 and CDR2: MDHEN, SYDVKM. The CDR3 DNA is TGTGCCAGCACCCCTAGGAATCGGGCTAGCGGCCAAGAGACCCAGTACTTC. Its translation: CASTPRNRASGQETQYF.

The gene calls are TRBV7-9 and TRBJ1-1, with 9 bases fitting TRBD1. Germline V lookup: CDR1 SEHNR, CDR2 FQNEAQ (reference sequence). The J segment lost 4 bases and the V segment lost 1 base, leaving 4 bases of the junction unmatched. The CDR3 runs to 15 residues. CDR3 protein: CASSLVDRGGTEAFF. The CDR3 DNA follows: TGTGCCAGCAGCTTAGTGGACAGGGGAGGCACTGAAGCTTTCTTT.

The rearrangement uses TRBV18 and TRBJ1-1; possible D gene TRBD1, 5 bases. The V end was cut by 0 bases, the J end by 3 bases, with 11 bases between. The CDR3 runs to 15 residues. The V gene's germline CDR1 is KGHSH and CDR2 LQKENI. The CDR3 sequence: CASSPPKGYDTEAFF. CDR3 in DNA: TGTGCCAGCTCACCACCCAAGGGGTACGACACTGAAGCTTTCTTT.

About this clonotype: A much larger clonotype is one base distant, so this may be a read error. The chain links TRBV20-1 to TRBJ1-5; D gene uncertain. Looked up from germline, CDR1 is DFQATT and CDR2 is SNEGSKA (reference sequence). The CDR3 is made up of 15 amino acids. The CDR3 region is CNAPGRWGTNQPQHF. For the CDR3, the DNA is TGCAATGCCCCCGGCAGGTGGGGAACCAATCAGCCCCAGCATTTT.

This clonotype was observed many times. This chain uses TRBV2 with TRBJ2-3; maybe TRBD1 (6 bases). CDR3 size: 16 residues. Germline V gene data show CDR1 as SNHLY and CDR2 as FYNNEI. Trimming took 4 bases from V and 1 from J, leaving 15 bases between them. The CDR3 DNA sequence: TGTGCCAGCAGTGGATCTACAGGGAGCGGCACAGATACGCAGTATTTT. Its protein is CASSGSTGSGTDTQYF. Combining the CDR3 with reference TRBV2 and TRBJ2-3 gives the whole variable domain EPEVTQTPSHQVTQMGQEVILRCVPISNHLYFYWYRQILGQKVEFLVSFYNNEISEKSEIFDDQFSVERPDGSNFTLKIRSTKLEDSAMYFCASSGSTGSGTDTQYFGPGTRLTVL.

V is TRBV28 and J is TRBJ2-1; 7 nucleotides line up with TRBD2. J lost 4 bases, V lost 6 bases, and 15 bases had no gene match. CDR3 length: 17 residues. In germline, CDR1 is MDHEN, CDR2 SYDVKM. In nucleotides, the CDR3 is TGTGCCAGCAGCCCCGACTTGGGGCTAGCGGAGTACAATGAGCAGTTCTTC. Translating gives CASSPDLGLAEYNEQFF.

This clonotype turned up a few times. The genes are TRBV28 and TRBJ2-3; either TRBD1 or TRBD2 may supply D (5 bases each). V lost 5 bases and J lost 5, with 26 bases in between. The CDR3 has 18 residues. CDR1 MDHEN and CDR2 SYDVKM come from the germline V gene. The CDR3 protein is CASSDLGTAARGVDTQYF. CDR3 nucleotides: TGTGCCAGCAGTGATCTAGGGACGGCGGCTCGGGGTGTAGATACGCAGTATTTT. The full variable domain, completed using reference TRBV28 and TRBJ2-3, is DVKVTQSSRYLVKRTGEKVFLECVQDMDHENMFWYRQDPGLGLRLIYFSYDVKMKEKGDIPEGYSVSREKKERFSLILESASTNQTSMYLCASSDLGTAARGVDTQYFGPGTRLTVL.

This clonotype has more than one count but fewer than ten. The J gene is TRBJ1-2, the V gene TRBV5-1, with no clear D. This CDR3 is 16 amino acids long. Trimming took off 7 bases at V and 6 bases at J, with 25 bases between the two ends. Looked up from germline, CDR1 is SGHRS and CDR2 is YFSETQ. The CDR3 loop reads CASAPNAEVQTHGYTF. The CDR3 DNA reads TGCGCCAGCGCCCCAAACGCAGAAGTCCAAACCCATGGCTACACCTTC.

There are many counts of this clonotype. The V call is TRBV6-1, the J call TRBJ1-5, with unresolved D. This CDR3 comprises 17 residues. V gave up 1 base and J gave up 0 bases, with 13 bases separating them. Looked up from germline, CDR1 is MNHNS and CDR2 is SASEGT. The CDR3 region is CASSEGYTWYSNQPQHF. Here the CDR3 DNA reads TGTGCCAGCAGTGAAGGGTACACATGGTATAGCAATCAGCCCCAGCATTTT.

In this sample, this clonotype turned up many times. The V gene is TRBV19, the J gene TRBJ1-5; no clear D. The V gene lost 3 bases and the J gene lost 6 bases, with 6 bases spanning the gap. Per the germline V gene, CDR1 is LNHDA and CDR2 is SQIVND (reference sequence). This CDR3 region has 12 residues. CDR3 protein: CASSINLQPQHF. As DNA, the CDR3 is TGTGCCAGTAGTATCAATCTTCAGCCCCAGCATTTT.

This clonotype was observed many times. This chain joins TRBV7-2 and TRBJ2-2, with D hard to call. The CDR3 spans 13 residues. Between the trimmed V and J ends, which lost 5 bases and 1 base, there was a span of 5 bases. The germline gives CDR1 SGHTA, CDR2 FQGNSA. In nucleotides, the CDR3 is TGTGCCAGCAGCCCCTGGAACACCGGGGAGCTGTTTTTT. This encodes CASSPWNTGELFF.

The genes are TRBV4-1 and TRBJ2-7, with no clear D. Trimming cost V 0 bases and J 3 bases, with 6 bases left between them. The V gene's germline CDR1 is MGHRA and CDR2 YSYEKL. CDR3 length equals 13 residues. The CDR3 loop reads CASSQEPGYEQYF. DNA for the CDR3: TGCGCCAGCAGCCAAGAGCCTGGCTACGAGCAGTACTTC.

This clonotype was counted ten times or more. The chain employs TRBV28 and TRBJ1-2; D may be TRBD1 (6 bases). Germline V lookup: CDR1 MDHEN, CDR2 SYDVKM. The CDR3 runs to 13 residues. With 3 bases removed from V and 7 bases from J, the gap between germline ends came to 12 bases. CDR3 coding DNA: TGTGCCAGCAGTTTTCGGGGGGCTTTTGGCTACACCTTC. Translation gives CASSFRGAFGYTF.

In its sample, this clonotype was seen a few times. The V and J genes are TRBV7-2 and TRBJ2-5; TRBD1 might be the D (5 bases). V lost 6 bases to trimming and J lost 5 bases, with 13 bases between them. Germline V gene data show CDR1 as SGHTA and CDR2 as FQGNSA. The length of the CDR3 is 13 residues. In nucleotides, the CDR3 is TGTGCCAGCAGAGGACAAAACGGGGAGACCCAGTACTTC. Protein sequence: CASRGQNGETQYF.

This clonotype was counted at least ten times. The CDR3 loop reads CASSEVGQPQHF. The CDR3 DNA reads TGTGCCAGCAGTGAAGTGGGTCAGCCCCAGCATTTT. The chain uses TRBV6-1 and TRBJ1-5; D call uncertain. Trimming left V 1 base short and J 6 bases short, with 4 bases between. CDR1 MNHNS and CDR2 SASEGT come from the germline V gene. The CDR3 is 12 residues long.

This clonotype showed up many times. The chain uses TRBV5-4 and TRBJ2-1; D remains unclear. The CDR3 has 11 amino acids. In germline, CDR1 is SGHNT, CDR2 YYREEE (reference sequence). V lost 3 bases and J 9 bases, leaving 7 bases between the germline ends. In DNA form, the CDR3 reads TGTGCCAGCAGCTCCCCGATTGAGCAGTTCTTC. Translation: CASSSPIEQFF.

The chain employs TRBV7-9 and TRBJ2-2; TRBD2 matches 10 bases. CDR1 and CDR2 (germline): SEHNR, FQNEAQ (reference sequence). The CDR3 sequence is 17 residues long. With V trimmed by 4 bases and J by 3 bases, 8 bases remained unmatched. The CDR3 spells CASSSSLAGDDTGELFF. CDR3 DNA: TGTGCCAGCAGCTCGAGCCTAGCGGGAGACGACACCGGGGAGCTGTTTTTT.

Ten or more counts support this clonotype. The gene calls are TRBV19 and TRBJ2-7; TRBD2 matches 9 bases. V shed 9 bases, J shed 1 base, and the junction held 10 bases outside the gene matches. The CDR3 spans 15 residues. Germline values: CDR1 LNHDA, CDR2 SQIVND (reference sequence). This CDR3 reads CASSLREGVSYEQYF. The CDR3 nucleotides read TGTGCCAGCAGTTTGCGGGAGGGCGTATCCTACGAGCAGTACTTC.